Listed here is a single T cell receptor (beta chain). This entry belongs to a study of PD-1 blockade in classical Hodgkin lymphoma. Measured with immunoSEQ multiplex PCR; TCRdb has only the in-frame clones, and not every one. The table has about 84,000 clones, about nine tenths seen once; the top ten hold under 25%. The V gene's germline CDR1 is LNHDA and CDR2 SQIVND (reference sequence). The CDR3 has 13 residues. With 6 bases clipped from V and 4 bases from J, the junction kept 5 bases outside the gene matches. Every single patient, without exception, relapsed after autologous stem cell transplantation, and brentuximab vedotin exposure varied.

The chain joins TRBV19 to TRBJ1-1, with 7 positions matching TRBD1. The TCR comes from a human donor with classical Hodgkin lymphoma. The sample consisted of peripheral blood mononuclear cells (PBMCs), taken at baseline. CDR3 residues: CASRRTGSTEAFF. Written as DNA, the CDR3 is TGTGCCAGTAGGCGGACAGGTTCCACTGAAGCTTTCTTT.